This TCR beta chain was observed in a study of OX40 agonist ivuxolimab in advanced cancers. As for the study in general: Patients were treated with ivuxolimab, an agonistic anti-OX40 (CD134) antibody. Three individuals attained partial responses, comprising one hepatocellular carcinoma case and two cutaneous melanoma cases. Prior anti-PD-1, anti-PD-L1 or anti-CTLA-4 therapy did not bar entry, and more than 35% had some.

With 2 bases removed from V and 5 bases from J, the gap between germline ends came to 18 bases. The CDR3 is 16 amino acids. The germline V gene has CDR1 MNHNY and CDR2 SVGAGI (reference sequence). Clones were sequenced by immunoSEQ multiplex PCR, and TCRdb holds only the in-frame ones, with some missing. Of about 40,000 clones listed, 65% to 85% are singletons. The J gene is TRBJ2-5, the V gene TRBV6-6, with D possibly matching TRBD1 (6 bases). Sequencing used CD4+ or CD8+ T cells sorted from blood, obtained in a trial of the OX40 agonist ivuxolimab. This clonotype was obtained from an adult with an advanced solid tumor such as melanoma, head and neck, liver or kidney cancer. The CDR3 DNA is TGTGCCAGCAGTTACACCGGGACATTCGGCGGGGAGACCCAGTACTTC. It translates to CASSYTGTFGGETQYF.